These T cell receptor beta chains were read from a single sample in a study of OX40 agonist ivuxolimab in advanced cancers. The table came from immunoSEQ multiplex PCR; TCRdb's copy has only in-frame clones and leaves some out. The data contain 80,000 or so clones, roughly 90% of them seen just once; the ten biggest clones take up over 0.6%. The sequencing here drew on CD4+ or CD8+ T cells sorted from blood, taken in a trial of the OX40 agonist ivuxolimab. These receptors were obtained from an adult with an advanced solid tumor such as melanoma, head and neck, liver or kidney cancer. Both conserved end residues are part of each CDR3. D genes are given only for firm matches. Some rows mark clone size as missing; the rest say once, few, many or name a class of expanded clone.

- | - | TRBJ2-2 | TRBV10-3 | CAISEILNTGELFF | TGTGCCATCAGTGAAATACTGAACACCGGGGAGCTGTTTTTT
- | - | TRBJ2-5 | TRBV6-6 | CASSAGETQYF | TGTGCCAGCAGTGCGGGAGAGACCCAGTACTTC
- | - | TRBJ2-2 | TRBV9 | CASSVGSSYPGELFF | TGTGCCAGCAGCGTAGGATCTAGCTACCCCGGGGAGCTGTTTTTT
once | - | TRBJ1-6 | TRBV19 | CASSEPGLNFWPLHF | TGTGCCAGTAGCGAACCGGGTTTAAATTTTTGGCCCCTCCACTTT
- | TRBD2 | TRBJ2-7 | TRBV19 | CASSDRRGTSGPILYF | TGTGCCAGTAGTGACCGCCGAGGGACTAGCGGACCGATTTTGTACTTC
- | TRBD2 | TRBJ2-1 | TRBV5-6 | CASSPSAGIHNEQFF | TGTGCCAGCAGCCCCTCAGCGGGGATCCACAATGAGCAGTTCTTC
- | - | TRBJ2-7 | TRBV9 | CASSVGDSTYEQYF | TGTGCCAGCAGCGTAGGGGATTCGACCTACGAGCAGTACTTC
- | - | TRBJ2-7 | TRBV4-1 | CASSPSWTEAYEQYF | TGCGCCAGCAGCCCGTCCTGGACAGAAGCCTACGAGCAGTACTTC
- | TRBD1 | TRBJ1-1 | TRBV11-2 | CASSLLGQGTEAFF | TGTGCCAGCAGCTTATTGGGACAGGGCACTGAAGCTTTCTTT
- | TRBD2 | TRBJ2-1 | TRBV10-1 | CASSRTSGVRGFF | TGCGCCAGCAGTCGGACTAGCGGGGTAAGGGGGTTCTTC
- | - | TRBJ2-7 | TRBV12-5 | CASGLVHGGTSYEQYF | TGTGCTAGTGGTTTGGTACATGGCGGGACCTCCTACGAGCAGTACTTC
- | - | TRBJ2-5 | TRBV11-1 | CASSSVWETQYF | TGTGCCAGCAGCTCCGTATGGGAGACCCAGTACTTC
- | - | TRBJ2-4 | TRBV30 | CACKPRLSKNIQYF | TGTGCCTGTAAACCGAGGTTATCCAAAAACATTCAGTACTTC
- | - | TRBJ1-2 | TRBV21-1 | CASSKNPAGAFYGYTF | TGTGCCAGCAGCAAAAATCCGGCAGGGGCCTTCTATGGCTACACCTTC
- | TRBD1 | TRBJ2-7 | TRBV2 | CASKGQVYEQYF | TGTGCCAGCAAGGGACAGGTCTACGAGCAGTACTTC
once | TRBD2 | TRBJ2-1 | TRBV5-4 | CASSLGLALYNEQFF | TGTGCCAGCAGCTTGGGACTAGCGCTCTACAATGAGCAGTTCTTC
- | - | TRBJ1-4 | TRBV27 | CASSPRGGNEKLFF | TGTGCCAGCAGTCCCCGGGGGGGGAATGAAAAACTGTTTTTT
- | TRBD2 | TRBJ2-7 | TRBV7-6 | CASSPGLAGPYEQYF | TGTGCCAGCAGCCCTGGACTAGCGGGCCCCTACGAGCAGTACTTC
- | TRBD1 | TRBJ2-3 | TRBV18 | CASSPPTGLSADTQYF | TGTGCCAGCTCACCACCGACAGGGCTGTCAGCAGATACGCAGTATTTT
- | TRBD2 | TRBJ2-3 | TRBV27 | CASSYRLAGGTDTQYF | TGTGCCAGCAGTTACCGACTAGCGGGGGGCACAGATACGCAGTATTTT